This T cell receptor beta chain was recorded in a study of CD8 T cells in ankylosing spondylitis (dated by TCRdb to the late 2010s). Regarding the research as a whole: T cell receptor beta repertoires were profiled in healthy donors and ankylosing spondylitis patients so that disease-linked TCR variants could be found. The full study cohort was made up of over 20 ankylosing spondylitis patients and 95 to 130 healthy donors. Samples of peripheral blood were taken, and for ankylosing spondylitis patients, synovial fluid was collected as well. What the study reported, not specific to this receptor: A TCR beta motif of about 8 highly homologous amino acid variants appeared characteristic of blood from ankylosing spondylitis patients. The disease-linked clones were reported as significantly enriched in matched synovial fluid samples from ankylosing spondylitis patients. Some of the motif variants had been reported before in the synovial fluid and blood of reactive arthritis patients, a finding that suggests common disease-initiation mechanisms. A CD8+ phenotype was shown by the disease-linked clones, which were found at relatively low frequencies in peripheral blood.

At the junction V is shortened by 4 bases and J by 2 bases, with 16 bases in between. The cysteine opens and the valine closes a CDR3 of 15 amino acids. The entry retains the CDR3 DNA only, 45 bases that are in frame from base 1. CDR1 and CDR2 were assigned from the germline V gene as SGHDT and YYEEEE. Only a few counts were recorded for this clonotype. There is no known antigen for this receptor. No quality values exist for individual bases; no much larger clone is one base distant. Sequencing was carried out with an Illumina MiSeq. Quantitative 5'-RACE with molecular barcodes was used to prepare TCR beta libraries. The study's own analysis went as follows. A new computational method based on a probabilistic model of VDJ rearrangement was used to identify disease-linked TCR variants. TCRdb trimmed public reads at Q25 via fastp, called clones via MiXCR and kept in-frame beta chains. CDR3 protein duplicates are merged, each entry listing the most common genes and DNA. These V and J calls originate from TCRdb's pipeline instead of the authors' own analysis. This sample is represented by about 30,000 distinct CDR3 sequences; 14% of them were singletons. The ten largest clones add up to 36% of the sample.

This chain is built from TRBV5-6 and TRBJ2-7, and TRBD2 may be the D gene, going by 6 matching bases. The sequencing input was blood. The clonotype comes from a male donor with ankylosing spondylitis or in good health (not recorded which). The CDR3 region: CASSQTRDSAYEQYV. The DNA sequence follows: TGTGCCAGCAGCCAAACCCGGGACTCTGCCTACGAGCAGTACGTC.